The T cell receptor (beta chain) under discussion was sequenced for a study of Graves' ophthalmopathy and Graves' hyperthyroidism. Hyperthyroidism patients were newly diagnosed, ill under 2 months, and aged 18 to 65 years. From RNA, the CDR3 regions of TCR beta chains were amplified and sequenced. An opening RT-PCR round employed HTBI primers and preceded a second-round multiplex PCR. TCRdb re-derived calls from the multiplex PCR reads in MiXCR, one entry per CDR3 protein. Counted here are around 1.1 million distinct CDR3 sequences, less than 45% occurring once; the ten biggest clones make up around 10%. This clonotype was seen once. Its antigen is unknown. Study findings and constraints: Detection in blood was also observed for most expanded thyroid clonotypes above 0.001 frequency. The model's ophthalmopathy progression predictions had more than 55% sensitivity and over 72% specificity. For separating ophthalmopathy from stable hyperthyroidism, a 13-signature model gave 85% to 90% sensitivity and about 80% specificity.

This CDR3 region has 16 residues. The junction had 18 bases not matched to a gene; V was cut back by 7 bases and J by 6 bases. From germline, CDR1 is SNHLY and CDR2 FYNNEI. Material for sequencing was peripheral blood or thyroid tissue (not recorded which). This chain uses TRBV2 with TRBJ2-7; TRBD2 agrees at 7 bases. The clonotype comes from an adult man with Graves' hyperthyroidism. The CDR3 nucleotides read TGTGCCAGCACCCTTGGACTACCGGGAGGTGCTCTCGAGCAGTACTTC. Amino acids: CASTLGLPGGALEQYF.